The 19 T cell receptor beta chains below all came from one sample that was sequenced in a study of blood T cell repertoires in COVID-19. Clones were read by immunoSEQ multiplex PCR, and TCRdb kept only the in-frame ones, dropping some. The sample lists fewer than 300,000 clones; 90% to 95% were seen once. The sequenced sample was peripheral blood. Receptors were obtained from a woman younger than 45 with COVID-19, enrolled during active disease.

V is TRBV2 and J is TRBJ2-7; 11 nucleotides line up with TRBD2. The CDR3 runs 15 residues. Germline V gene data show CDR1 as SNHLY and CDR2 as FYNNEI. J gave up 0 bases and V 2 bases, and 0 bases lay outside the gene matches. The CDR3 sequence: CASSETSGSSYEQYF. Here the CDR3 DNA reads TGTGCCAGCAGTGAAACTAGCGGGAGCTCCTACGAGCAGTACTTC.

V usage is TRBV29-1 and J usage is TRBJ2-7; 13 nucleotides align to TRBD2. CDR1 is SQVTM and CDR2 is ANQGSEA in the germline V gene. The trim removed 7 bases at V and 0 bases at J, leaving 15 bases unmatched. The CDR3 runs 18 residues. CDR3 DNA sequence: TGCAGCGACCTACTACTAGCGGGAGGGCCCAGGAACTCCTACGAGCAGTACTTC. Amino acids: CSDLLLAGGPRNSYEQYF.

The chain is built from TRBV10-2 and TRBJ1-4; 7 nucleotides line up with TRBD1. The CDR3 has 14 residues. The V gene's germline CDR1 is WSHSY and CDR2 SAAADI. The ends lost 6 bases at V and 7 bases at J; junction bases unmatched: 8. The CDR3 sequence: CASSRQGPTEKLFF. CDR3 DNA: TGCGCCAGCAGCCGACAGGGACCCACTGAAAAACTGTTTTTT.

A few counts support this clone. V usage is TRBV20-1 and J usage is TRBJ2-7; 7 positions agree with TRBD1. Germline assignment: CDR1 DFQATT and CDR2 SNEGSKA (reference sequence). With 3 bases clipped from V and 3 bases from J, the junction kept 2 bases outside the gene matches. The CDR3 spans 12 residues. Here the CDR3 DNA reads TGCAGTGCTAGTGACAGGGTCTACGAGCAGTACTTC. Protein sequence: CSASDRVYEQYF.

The chain carries TRBV30 and TRBJ1-1; TRBD1 is a possible D gene (5 bases). The ends were cut back, 2 bases at V and 2 bases at J, with 12 bases in the middle. This CDR3 is 14 amino acids long. Germline-derived CDR1 and CDR2 are GTSNPN and SVGIG (reference sequence). This CDR3 reads CAWSIGHTNTEAFF. In nucleotides, the CDR3 is TGTGCCTGGAGTATTGGACACACTAACACTGAAGCTTTCTTT.

CDR3 region: CASTIRGQGVGYGYTF. The CDR3 bases are TGTGCCAGCACCATAAGAGGCCAGGGGGTAGGCTATGGCTACACCTTC. The gene calls are TRBV28 and TRBJ1-2; 7 bases agree with TRBD1. The CDR3 is made up of 16 amino acids. J lost 4 bases, V lost 7 bases, and 15 bases had no gene match. Germline V CDR1 and CDR2: MDHEN, SYDVKM.

The chain has TRBV10-2 and TRBJ2-5; 8 positions agree with TRBD1. Germline values: CDR1 WSHSY, CDR2 SAAADI. Trimming cost V 6 bases and J 5 bases; bases outside gene matches: 11. The CDR3 totals 15 residues. The CDR3 protein is CASSRGQGGRETQYF. The DNA for the CDR3 is TGCGCCAGCAGCCGCGGACAGGGCGGACGGGAGACCCAGTACTTC.

The CDR3 loop reads CASSPRQGALVVAFF. CDR3 nucleotide sequence: TGCGCCAGCAGCCCCCGACAGGGCGCATTGGTCGTAGCTTTCTTT. V is TRBV4-1 and J is TRBJ1-1; TRBD1 matches at 7 bases. The CDR3 spans 15 residues. Germline V lookup: CDR1 MGHRA, CDR2 YSYEKL. Trimming at V came to 4 bases and at J to 10 bases, leaving 15 bases not matched to a gene.

Only a few counts were recorded for this clone. Other DNA sequences in the same sample also yield this CDR3. CDR3 sequence reads: CAWSLQGNSPLHF. The CDR3 DNA follows: TGTGCCTGGAGCCTACAGGGTAATTCACCCCTCCACTTT. The chain joins TRBV30 to TRBJ1-6, with TRBD1 as a possible D gene (6 bases). Trimming pared 3 bases from V and 6 bases from J, leaving 9 bases between. This CDR3 is 13 amino acids long. The germline CDR1 and CDR2 sequences are GTSNPN and SVGIG (reference sequence).

The chain combines TRBV18 with TRBJ2-7; 10 nucleotides match TRBD2. This CDR3 contains 16 residues. The germline gives CDR1 KGHSH, CDR2 LQKENI. J lost 1 base, V lost 3 bases, and 6 bases had no gene match. CDR3 coding DNA: TGTGCCAGCTCACCCCCTCGGACTAGCGGTTCCTACGAGCAGTACTTC. This translates into CASSPPRTSGSYEQYF.

The chain is built from TRBV7-9 and TRBJ1-1; a weak D match, TRBD1 (5 bases). CDR1 is SEHNR, CDR2 FQNEAQ, per germline (reference sequence). The V end was cut by 6 bases, the J end by 10 bases, with 15 bases between. The CDR3 length is 12 residues. CDR3 nucleotides: TGTGCCAGCAGTCCTGACAGCCTGGGAGCTTTCTTT. Encoded protein: CASSPDSLGAFF.

This sequence joins TRBV12-3 or TRBV12-4 and TRBJ1-5, with a possible D match to TRBD1 (5 bases). The CDR3 covers 13 residues. The ends were cut back, 7 bases at V and 6 bases at J, with 13 bases in the middle. The CDR3 loop reads CASMGGGRQPQHF. The CDR3 DNA sequence: TGTGCCAGCATGGGGGGGGGACGTCAGCCCCAGCATTTT.

The chain links TRBV5-8 to TRBJ2-1; TRBD1 matches 7 bases. This CDR3 spans 16 amino acids. V shed 4 bases and J 0 bases; nucleotides not matched to a gene: 7. Germline CDR1 is SGHTS and CDR2 is YDEGEE. The CDR3 DNA reads as TGTGCCAGCAGCCCCTGGACAGGAAGCTCCTACAATGAGCAGTTCTTC. Translated: CASSPWTGSSYNEQFF.

The chain links TRBV24-1 to TRBJ1-5; TRBD1 matches at 9 bases. Germline values: CDR1 KGHDR, CDR2 SFDVKD. This CDR3 has 13 residues. The V gene end was trimmed by 5 bases and the J gene end by 7 bases; junction bases not matched to a gene: 2. The CDR3 DNA reads TGTGCCACCAGTGGGACAGGGGAGCAGCCCCAGCATTTT. Protein: CATSGTGEQPQHF.

The DNA of the CDR3 is TGTGCCAGTAGCCCGGGACAGGGGCCGGGCGGGACCGGGGAGCTGTTTTTT. This sequence encodes CASSPGQGPGGTGELFF. This sequence joins TRBV19 and TRBJ2-2; the match to TRBD1 covers 10 bases. This CDR3 has 17 amino acids. V gave up 6 bases and J gave up 5 bases; unmatched junction bases: 12. Germline-derived CDR1 and CDR2 are LNHDA and SQIVND (reference sequence).

V usage is TRBV6-5 and J usage is TRBJ1-2, with D possibly TRBD1 on 6 matching bases. The CDR3 extends over 14 amino acids. Germline CDR1 and CDR2: MNHEY and SVGAGI. Trimming pared 2 bases from V and 7 bases from J, leaving 14 bases between. CDR3 in amino acids: CASSYLGTGSGYTF. CDR3 in DNA: TGTGCCAGCAGTTACCTCGGTACAGGGTCTGGCTACACCTTC.

The chain uses TRBV7-9 and TRBJ2-3, with a tentative D call TRBD1 (5 bases). This CDR3 has 14 amino acids. Germline loops: CDR1 SEHNR, CDR2 FQNEAQ (reference sequence). V was shortened by 5 bases and J by 3 bases, with 12 bases between the two germline ends. CDR3 amino acids: CASSLRQNTDTQYF. The CDR3 DNA sequence: TGTGCCAGCAGCCTCAGACAGAATACAGATACGCAGTATTTT.

The chain couples TRBV19 to TRBJ1-1, with a possible D match to TRBD1 (6 bases). The V end was cut by 4 bases, the J end by 8 bases, with 17 bases between. Per the germline V gene, CDR1 is LNHDA and CDR2 is SQIVND (reference sequence). The CDR3 extends over 14 amino acids. CDR3 in amino acids: CASSTLFGQLEAFF. CDR3 coding DNA: TGTGCCAGTAGTACCCTCTTTGGACAGCTCGAAGCTTTCTTT.

This chain links TRBV14 with TRBJ2-3; maybe TRBD2 (6 bases). The CDR3 runs 15 residues. Germline CDR1 reads SGHDN; CDR2 reads FVKESK. V lost 4 bases and J 2 bases, leaving 13 bases between the germline ends. The CDR3 region has the DNA TGTGCCAGCAGCCTTGCTTGGGACTCCACAGATACGCAGTATTTT. Translating gives CASSLAWDSTDTQYF.